This entry describes one TCR beta chain. The data stem from a study of OX40 agonist ivuxolimab in advanced cancers. CDR1 and CDR2 from the germline V gene are MNHEY and SMNVEV (reference sequence). This CDR3 comprises 17 residues. V was pared by 4 bases and J by 3 bases, with 11 bases of the junction left unmatched. Produced via immunoSEQ multiplex PCR; TCRdb's table is partial and in-frame only. Of 40,000 to 50,000 clones listed, more than 85% are singletons. This receptor was obtained from an adult with an advanced solid tumor such as melanoma, head and neck, liver or kidney cancer. The sample in question was CD4+ or CD8+ T cells sorted from blood, obtained in a trial of the OX40 agonist ivuxolimab. This chain uses TRBV27 with TRBJ1-2, with 10 bases lining up with TRBD1. The CDR3 protein is CASSSYMTGGSDYGYTF. DNA for the CDR3: TGTGCCAGCAGTTCATACATGACAGGGGGCTCTGACTATGGCTACACCTTC.